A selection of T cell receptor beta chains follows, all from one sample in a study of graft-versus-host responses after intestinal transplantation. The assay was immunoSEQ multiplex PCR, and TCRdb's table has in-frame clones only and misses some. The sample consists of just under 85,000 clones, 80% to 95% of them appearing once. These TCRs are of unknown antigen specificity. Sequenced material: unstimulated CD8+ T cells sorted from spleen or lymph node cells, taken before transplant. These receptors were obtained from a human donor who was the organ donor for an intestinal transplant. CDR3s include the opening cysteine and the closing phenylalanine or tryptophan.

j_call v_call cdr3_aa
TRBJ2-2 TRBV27 CASSSLGQKNTGELFF
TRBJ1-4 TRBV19 CASSIFSFWGSEKLFF
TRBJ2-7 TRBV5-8 CASSLAASGRYEQYF
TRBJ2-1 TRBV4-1 CASSQDPSLYNEQFF
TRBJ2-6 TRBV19 CASSIAEGLSSGANVLTF
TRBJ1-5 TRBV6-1 CASSEVYTGFGNQPQHF
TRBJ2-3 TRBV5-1 CASSLLAGADTQYF
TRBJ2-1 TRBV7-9 CASSPGGPKFYEQFF
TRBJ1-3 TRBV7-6 CASSTGSGNTIYF
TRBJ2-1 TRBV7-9 CASSLSLAGGREQFF
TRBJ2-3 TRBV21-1 CASSITDTQYF
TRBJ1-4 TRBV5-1 CASSPAEGAEKLFF
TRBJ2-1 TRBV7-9 CASSLEIGQFF
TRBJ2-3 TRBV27 CASSGTSGTYGDTQYF
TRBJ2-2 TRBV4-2 CASSQDTGVVVTGELFF
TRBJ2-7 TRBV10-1 CASSEGENQTRGNRILTYEQYF
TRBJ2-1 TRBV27 CASSKGLNEQFF
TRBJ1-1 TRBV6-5 CASSSFTGNTEAFF
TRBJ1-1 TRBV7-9 CASSGRGTAEAFF
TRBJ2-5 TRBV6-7 CASSYFRGVRETQYF
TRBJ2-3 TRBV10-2 CASTRDSRIEDTQYF
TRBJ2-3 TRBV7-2 CASNLVGPDTQYF
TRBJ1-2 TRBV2 CASSDRPVSNYGYTF
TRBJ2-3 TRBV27 CASSQGYSTDTQYF
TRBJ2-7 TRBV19 CASAAGAAYEQYF
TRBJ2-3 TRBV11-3 CASRPRDAAADTQYF
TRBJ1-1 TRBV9 CASSGQGANTEAFF
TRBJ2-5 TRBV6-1 CASSEAWEETQYF
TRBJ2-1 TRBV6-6 CASSYSGPSYNEQFF